The rows below give T cell receptor beta chains drawn from one sample of a study of T cell repertoires in cytomegalovirus infection. Via MiXCR, TCRdb re-called the reads, giving one row per CDR3 protein. Of some 680,000 distinct CDR3 sequences listed, roughly a third are singletons. Sequencing was done on a sample of PBMCs. These receptors all come from a human donor in good health (CMV status not recorded). Some clones in this sample may be carry-over from other donors' samples. CDR3s include the opening cysteine and the closing phenylalanine or tryptophan. D genes are given only for firm matches.

TRBD1 17 TRBV7-2 CASSHPGRQGGTNEQYF
TRBD1 16 TRBV6-2/TRBV6-3 CASTESGTGGFQHQHF
TRBD1 14 TRBV7-4 CASRSGQESSPLHF
. 15 TRBV7-6 CASSFLALRGNEQFF
. 13 TRBV28 CASTTRGRETQYF
. 13 TRBV5-3 CASSAGADQPQHF
TRBD1 13 TRBV10-3 CAISGTGGNEAFF
. 14 TRBV3-1 CASSQAGANQPQHF
. 16 TRBV7-2 CASSLVYPTGRTLQDF
. 12 TRBV12-3/TRBV12-4 CASTRQLYGYTF
. 13 TRBV4-2 CASSQEGTDTQYF
. 15 TRBV28 CASSFRGDRNYGYTF
. 14 TRBV15 CATSGLRWDTEAFF
TRBD2 15 TRBV5-6 CASAMSPGGGYEQYF
. 14 TRBV15 CATTGTPEEEKLFF
. 13 TRBV6-1 CASSEPQGYGYTF
TRBD1 17 TRBV28 CASSWGRNPRGYNEQFF
. 13 TRBV2 CASSVSFRETQYF
. 12 TRBV7-2 CASSNARNTIYF
. 16 TRBV24-1 CATSDLGPSSGNEQFF
TRBD1 14 TRBV29-1 CSVLDLTGRATQYF
. 16 TRBV12-3/TRBV12-4 CASSLGVGRRHTEAFF
. 13 TRBV7-8 CASSFTVQAPLHF
TRBD1 12 TRBV20-1 CSAMDRGQGYTF
. 12 TRBV2 CASKWENTEAFF
. 16 TRBV15 CATSSTGPGGANVLTF
. 16 TRBV5-1 CASSFDMPGSGNTIYF
. 16 TRBV15 CATSRAWTRGSYEQYF
. 14 TRBV24-1 CATSDRDLQETQYF
. 14 TRBV27 CASSIGTGYYEQYF
. 15 TRBV11-2 CARSFISRTDTEAFF
TRBD1 16 TRBV24-1 CATSDGGQGSYNEQFF
. 13 TRBV5-8 CASSLGLFYEQYF
. 14 TRBV12-3/TRBV12-4 CASSLWQFNQPQHF
. 15 TRBV14 CASSQARVKTDTQYF
. 12 TRBV5-8 CASSFLRTEAFF
. 16 TRBV14 CASSPTGPVSGNTIYF
TRBD2 17 TRBV23-1 CASSPTGTSGSFSEQYF
TRBD1 15 TRBV7-9 CASSWPGRGFYEQYF
TRBD1 16 TRBV7-6 CASSRQRTGMPDTQYF
. 13 TRBV20-1 CSGQGGAKNIQYF
TRBD1 15 TRBV28 CASSFRDRGTEEQYF
. 14 TRBV28 CASSYDSSNTEAFF
. 16 TRBV12-3/TRBV12-4 CASSLVSGGGREKLFF
. 15 TRBV19 CASSTTGSGNQPQHF
. 13 TRBV19 CASIIARNTEAFF
. 16 TRBV6-5 CASSSSSWGYTDTQYF
TRBD1 15 TRBV7-2 CASSPGQGTNQPQHF
. 15 TRBV6-2/TRBV6-3 CASRLGPSSYNEQFF
. 17 TRBV28 CASSFARGTGSYNEQFF
. 16 TRBV27 CASSLSRRGSPFEQYF
. 13 TRBV28 CASTRANGETQYF
. 15 TRBV4-1 CASSPGGGRGQPQHF
. 10 TRBV7-9 CASSQGEQFF
TRBD1 15 TRBV7-8 CASSLAGQGADEQYF